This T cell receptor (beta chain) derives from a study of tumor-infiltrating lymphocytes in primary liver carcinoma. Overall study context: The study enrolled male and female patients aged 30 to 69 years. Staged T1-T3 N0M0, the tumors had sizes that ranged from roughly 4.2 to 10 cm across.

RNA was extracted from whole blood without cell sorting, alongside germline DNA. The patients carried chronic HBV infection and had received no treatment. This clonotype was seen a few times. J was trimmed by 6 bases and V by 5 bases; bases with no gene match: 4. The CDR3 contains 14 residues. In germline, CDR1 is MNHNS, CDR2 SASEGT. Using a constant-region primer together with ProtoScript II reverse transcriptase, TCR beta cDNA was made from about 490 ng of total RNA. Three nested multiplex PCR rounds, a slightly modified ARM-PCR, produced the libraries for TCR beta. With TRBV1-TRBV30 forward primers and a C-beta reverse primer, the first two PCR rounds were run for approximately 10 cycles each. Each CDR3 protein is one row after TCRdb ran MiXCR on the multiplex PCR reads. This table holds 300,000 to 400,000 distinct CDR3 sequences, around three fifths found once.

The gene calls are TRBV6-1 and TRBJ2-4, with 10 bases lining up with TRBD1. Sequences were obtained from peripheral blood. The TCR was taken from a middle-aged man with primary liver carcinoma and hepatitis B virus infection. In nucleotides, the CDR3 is TGTGCCAGCAGTCCACGGACAGGGGGAAACATTCAGTACTTC. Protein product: CASSPRTGGNIQYF.